The 19 T cell receptor beta chains below come from one sample, sequenced in a study of T-cell reconstitution after alpha-beta-depleted transplantation in children. Unique molecular identifiers featured in how the TCRbeta library was prepared. TCRdb used MiXCR to reprocess the PCR reads, holding one entry per CDR3 protein. The sample includes roughly 500,000 distinct CDR3 sequences, approximately 32% of them seen just once. Material: PBMCs from the stem cell graft donor, obtained from the stem cell graft. These receptors all come from a human donor who donated a stem cell graft to a child with aplastic anemia.

The chain carries TRBV7-9 and TRBJ1-2; D not certain. CDR3 length: 13 amino acids. V lost 7 bases and J 0 bases, leaving 9 bases between the germline ends. Looked up from germline, CDR1 is SEHNR and CDR2 is FQNEAQ (reference sequence). The CDR3 loop reads CASTPAANYGYTF. The CDR3 nucleotides are TGTGCCAGCACCCCAGCAGCTAACTATGGCTACACCTTC.

V is TRBV6-6 and J is TRBJ2-3; D is undetermined. Germline V CDR1 and CDR2: MNHNY, SVGAGI (reference sequence). The CDR3 has 13 residues. Trimming pared 6 bases from V and 4 bases from J, leaving 11 bases between. As DNA, the CDR3 is TGTGCCAGCAGCCCTTTCATTTCAGATACGCAGTATTTT. Encoded protein: CASSPFISDTQYF.

The genes are TRBV6-1 and TRBJ2-5; 9 positions agree with TRBD1. CDR3 length equals 13 residues. Trimming took 9 bases from V and 5 from J; bases not matched to a gene: 7. Germline values: CDR1 MNHNS, CDR2 SASEGT. CDR3 sequence (DNA): TGTGCCAGAGGACAGGGGAGTGTGGAGACCCAGTACTTC. Amino acid sequence: CARGQGSVETQYF.

This clonotype was counted only a few times. The CDR3 sequence is CASSLVARSGSPDTQYF. CDR3 nucleotides: TGTGCCAGCAGCTTAGTTGCCCGCTCTGGCAGCCCAGATACGCAGTATTTT. This chain links TRBV7-9 with TRBJ2-3; no clear D gene. Per germline, CDR1 SEHNR and CDR2 FQNEAQ (reference sequence). The CDR3 runs 17 residues. The V gene lost 1 base and the J gene lost 4 bases, with 18 bases spanning the gap. Full variable domain (remainder filled in from reference TRBV7-9 and TRBJ2-3): DTGVSQNPRHKITKRGQNVTFRCDPISEHNRLYWYRQTLGQGPEFLTYFQNEAQLEKSRLLSDRFSAERPKGSFSTLEIQRTEQGDSAMYLCASSLVARSGSPDTQYFGPGTRLTVL.

This clonotype was detected a few times. The V gene is TRBV20-1, the J gene TRBJ2-1; D is perhaps TRBD2 (5 bases). Germline CDR1 and CDR2: DFQATT and SNEGSKA (reference sequence). CDR3 length: 14 amino acids. V gave up 0 bases and J gave up 12 bases, with 18 bases separating them. The CDR3 protein is CSARDRELALGQFF. CDR3 DNA sequence: TGCAGTGCTAGAGATAGGGAGCTAGCCCTGGGGCAGTTCTTC.

V usage is TRBV18 and J usage is TRBJ1-1, with D uncertain. The CDR3 has 14 residues. In germline, CDR1 is KGHSH, CDR2 LQKENI. Trimming cost V 2 bases and J 0 bases, with 7 bases left between them. This CDR3 is CASSPGIMNTEAFF. The CDR3 DNA follows: TGTGCCAGCTCACCAGGGATTATGAACACTGAAGCTTTCTTT.

CDR3 nucleotides: TGTGCCAGCAGCCAAATGGGGCTGTACCAAGAGACCCAGTACTTC. It yields the protein CASSQMGLYQETQYF. V is TRBV7-2 and J is TRBJ2-5; a possible D gene is TRBD1 (5 bases). V lost 5 bases to trimming and J lost 0 bases, with 13 bases between them. This CDR3 region has 15 residues. The germline V gene encodes CDR1 SGHTA and CDR2 FQGNSA.

This clonotype has just a few counts. J is TRBJ2-1 and V is TRBV6-2 or TRBV6-3; D remains unclear. Germline V gives CDR1 MNHEY, CDR2 SVGEGT. V lost 5 bases to trimming and J lost 8 bases, with 10 bases between them. The length of the CDR3 is 12 residues. For the CDR3, the DNA is TGTGCCAGCAGTACCTCGTGGGATGAGCAGTTCTTC. Its protein is CASSTSWDEQFF.

This chain joins TRBV3-1 and TRBJ2-1; no definite D call. Trimming removed 2 bases at V and 13 bases at J, with 12 bases between. There are 12 residues in the CDR3. CDR1 LGHDT and CDR2 YNNKEL come from the germline V gene (reference sequence). CDR3 in amino acids: CASSQYLEQQFF. DNA of the CDR3: TGTGCCAGCAGCCAATACCTAGAGCAACAGTTCTTC.

This chain connects TRBV24-1 to TRBJ1-2, with TRBD1 matching over 11 bases. CDR1 is KGHDR and CDR2 is SFDVKD in the germline V gene. V dropped 3 bases and J dropped 5; count of bases not matched to a gene: 7. The CDR3 sequence is 16 residues long. This CDR3 reads CATSDAGTGGFYGYTF. CDR3 coding DNA: TGTGCCACCAGTGATGCCGGGACAGGGGGATTTTATGGCTACACCTTC.

The rearrangement uses TRBV29-1 and TRBJ2-5; D remains unclear. The CDR3 extends over 12 amino acids. The V gene's germline CDR1 is SQVTM and CDR2 ANQGSEA. V dropped 8 bases and J dropped 4 bases, with 14 bases sitting between them. CDR3 region: CSIKTGSETQYF. CDR3 nucleotides: TGCAGCATCAAGACGGGCTCAGAGACCCAGTACTTC.

This chain connects TRBV12-3 or TRBV12-4 to TRBJ1-5; 11 positions agree with TRBD1. This CDR3 has 17 amino acids. V gave up 2 bases and J gave up 2 bases; unmatched junction bases: 5. Written as DNA, the CDR3 is TGTGCCAGCAGTTTAATCGGGACAGGGGGGGGCAATCAGCCCCAGCATTTT. Its translation: CASSLIGTGGGNQPQHF.

This chain joins TRBV29-1 and TRBJ2-7, with TRBD1 matching 7 bases. This CDR3 comprises 13 residues. Germline assignment: CDR1 SQVTM and CDR2 ANQGSEA. Germline trimming cut 6 bases from V and 2 bases from J; bases unmatched to any gene: 7. The chain's CDR3 is CSVLTGNTYEQYV. The CDR3 DNA is TGCAGCGTCCTGACAGGGAACACCTACGAGCAGTACGTC.

There are a few counts of this clonotype. The rearrangement uses TRBV10-2 and TRBJ2-1; 8 nucleotides align to TRBD2. The CDR3 sequence is 15 residues long. Per the germline V gene, CDR1 is WSHSY and CDR2 is SAAADI. Trimming at V came to 3 bases and at J to 8 bases, leaving 9 bases not matched to a gene. CDR3 DNA sequence: TGCGCCAGCAGTGATCCCGGACTAGCTTGGTATGAGCAGTTCTTC. Its protein product is CASSDPGLAWYEQFF.

The J gene is TRBJ2-1, the V gene TRBV24-1; D is undetermined. The CDR3 consists of 15 residues. The V and J ends lost 3 bases and 3 bases respectively, with 11 bases between them. Looked up from germline, CDR1 is KGHDR and CDR2 is SFDVKD. The CDR3 protein is CATSDRSGYYNEQFF. The DNA of the CDR3 is TGTGCCACCAGTGATAGATCGGGTTACTACAATGAGCAGTTCTTC.

The genes are TRBV11-1 and TRBJ2-7, with TRBD2 identical over 11 bases. This CDR3 has 14 amino acids. V was pared by 4 bases and J by 4 bases, with 3 bases of the junction left unmatched. CDR1 and CDR2 from the germline V gene are SGHAT and FQDESV (reference sequence). The CDR3 protein is CASSSGLAEYEQYF. As DNA, the CDR3 is TGTGCCAGCAGCTCGGGACTAGCGGAATACGAGCAGTACTTC.

A few counts support this clonotype. The chain combines TRBV9 with TRBJ2-1; 9 bases are shared with TRBD2. Germline V gives CDR1 SGDLS, CDR2 YYNGEE. The CDR3 loop spans 16 amino acids. The V segment lost 4 bases and the J segment 2 bases; nucleotides outside the gene matches: 7. DNA of the CDR3: TGTGCCAGCAGCCCCCCCGCGGGAGGGCCCTACAATGAGCAGTTCTTC. Its protein is CASSPPAGGPYNEQFF.

This clonotype was detected a few times. CDR3: CASKDRTKDYEQYF. The CDR3 nucleotides are TGTGCCAGCAAAGACAGGACTAAGGACTACGAGCAGTACTTC. The genes are TRBV6-1 and TRBJ2-7, with D perhaps given as TRBD1 or TRBD2 (6 bases each). The CDR3 consists of 14 residues. Germline CDR1 MNHNS, CDR2 SASEGT. V gave up 7 bases and J gave up 3 bases, with 16 bases separating them.

This clonotype was recorded a few times. V is TRBV24-1 and J is TRBJ2-3, with D maybe TRBD1 (6 bases). The V end was cut by 3 bases, the J end by 4 bases, with 13 bases between. Germline V gives CDR1 KGHDR, CDR2 SFDVKD. The length of the CDR3 is 15 residues. CDR3 residues: CATSDTLQGSDTQYF. CDR3 nucleotides: TGTGCCACCAGTGATACCCTACAGGGATCAGATACGCAGTATTTT.